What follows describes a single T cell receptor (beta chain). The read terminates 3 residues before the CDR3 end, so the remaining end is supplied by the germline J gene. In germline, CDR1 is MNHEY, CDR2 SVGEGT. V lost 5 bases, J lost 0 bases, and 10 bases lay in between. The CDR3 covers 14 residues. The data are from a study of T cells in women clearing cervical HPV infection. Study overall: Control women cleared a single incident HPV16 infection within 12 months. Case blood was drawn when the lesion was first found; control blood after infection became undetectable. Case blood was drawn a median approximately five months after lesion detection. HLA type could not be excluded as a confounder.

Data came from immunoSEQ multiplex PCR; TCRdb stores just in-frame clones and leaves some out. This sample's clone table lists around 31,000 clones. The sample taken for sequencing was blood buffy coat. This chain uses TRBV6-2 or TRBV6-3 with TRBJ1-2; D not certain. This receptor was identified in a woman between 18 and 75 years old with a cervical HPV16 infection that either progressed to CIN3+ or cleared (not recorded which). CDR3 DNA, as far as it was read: TGTGCCAGCAGTAACAGATTAACTAACTATGGC. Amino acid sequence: CASSNRLTNYG. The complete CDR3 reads CASSNRLTNYGYTF.